The 20 T cell receptor beta chains in this list originate from one sample, sequenced in a study of T cells in Graves' hyperthyroidism and ophthalmopathy (dated 2019 in TCRdb). Library generation was performed with multiplex PCR. TCRdb lists the instrument as Illumina HiSeq 2000. The TCR beta CDR3 regions were amplified from the RNA transcripts. For the first round of RT-PCR on the TCR CDR3, the HTBI primer set was used together with the Qiagen OneStep RT-PCR kit. TCRdb ran its own pipeline on the public reads, namely fastp trimming at Q25 and MiXCR clone calling, and kept in-frame beta chains. CDR3 protein sequences are deduplicated, and each keeps its most common genes and DNA. This sample is represented by fewer than 400,000 distinct CDR3 sequences; more than 20% of them were singletons. More than 60% of the sample goes to the ten largest clones. Sequenced sample: blood. Receptors were obtained from a man over 45 with Graves' hyperthyroidism.

Comments on this clonotype: One end of the junction fails to match germline, which may point to a read error. The chain employs TRBV6-2 or TRBV6-3 and TRBJ1-1; maybe TRBD1 (5 bases). Germline V gives CDR1 MNHEY, CDR2 SVGEGT. This CDR3 comprises 12 residues. The CDR3 region has the DNA TGTGCCAGCAGTTATCTAGGGGCTGAAGCTTCCTTT. It translates to CASSYLGAEASF.

The chain carries TRBV11-3 and TRBJ2-3; 8 bases are shared with TRBD1. The CDR3 has 15 residues. Germline loops: CDR1 SGHNT, CDR2 YENEEA. The junction had 6 bases not matched to a gene; V was cut back by 5 bases and J by 2 bases. CDR3 region: CASSRQGSYTDTQYF. Here the CDR3 DNA reads TGTGCCAGCAGCCGACAGGGGAGCTACACAGATACGCAGTATTTT.

The chain carries TRBV7-8 and TRBJ2-4; 8 bases fit TRBD1. V lost 6 bases and J lost 0; bases outside the gene matches: 13. This CDR3 region has 18 residues. Germline-derived CDR1 and CDR2 are SGHVS and FQNEAQ. The CDR3: CASSPAAGTGLAKNIQYF. The CDR3 DNA is TGTGCCAGCAGTCCTGCCGCCGGGACAGGACTAGCCAAAAACATTCAGTACTTC.

This clonotype was detected ten times or more. DNA of the CDR3: TGTGCCTCGGGGACAGGGTCAGAGACCCAGTACTTC. Its translation: CASGTGSETQYF. The J gene is TRBJ2-5, the V gene TRBV10-3, with TRBD1 identical over 9 bases. The length of the CDR3 is 12 residues. V was clipped by 11 bases and J by 4 bases; unmatched bases: 5. The germline CDR1 and CDR2 sequences are ENHRY and SYGVKD.

This clonotype has more than one count but fewer than ten. V usage is TRBV19 and J usage is TRBJ1-5; 8 positions match TRBD1. Germline CDR1 LNHDA, CDR2 SQIVND (reference sequence). V lost 2 bases and J lost 6; bases outside the gene matches: 9. The CDR3 contains 16 residues. The DNA for the CDR3 is TGTGCCAGTAGTATAATGGGCAGGGGGCGGATTCAGCCCCAGCATTTT. It translates to CASSIMGRGRIQPQHF.

This clonotype was observed a handful of times. The rearrangement uses TRBV9 and TRBJ1-3; D not resolved. Germline loops: CDR1 SGDLS, CDR2 YYNGEE. Trimming left V 4 bases short and J 0 bases short, with 17 bases between. The CDR3 extends over 17 amino acids. The CDR3, as DNA: TGTGCCAGCAGCCCTGGGTGGCGGAGAGCCTCTGGAAACACCATATATTTT. This sequence encodes CASSPGWRRASGNTIYF. Complete variable domain (other parts from reference TRBV9 and TRBJ1-3): DSGVTQTPKHLITATGQRVTLRCSPRSGDLSVYWYQQSLDQGLQFLIQYYNGEERAKGNILERFSAQQFPDLHSELNLSSLELGDSALYFCASSPGWRRASGNTIYFGEGSWLTVV.

This clonotype appeared many times. The chain has TRBV11-2 and TRBJ2-1, with 7 positions matching TRBD1. The V gene's germline CDR1 is SGHAT and CDR2 FQNNGV. CDR3 size: 15 residues. V trimming: 4 bases; J trimming: 2 bases; junction bases outside the gene matches: 5. The CDR3 reads CASSSRQGPYNEQFF. For the CDR3, the DNA is TGTGCCAGCAGCTCAAGACAGGGCCCCTACAATGAGCAGTTCTTC.

The chain employs TRBV5-1 and TRBJ2-3; D unclear. The germline V gene has CDR1 SGHRS and CDR2 YFSETQ. The CDR3 loop spans 14 amino acids. Trimming removed 0 bases from V and 6 bases from J, with 11 bases in between. The CDR3 DNA is TGCGCCAGCAGCTTGGACTCGAGTGGGGATACGCAGTATTTT. Translation: CASSLDSSGDTQYF. The whole variable domain, filled in from reference TRBV5-1 and TRBJ2-3, reads KAGVTQTPRYLIKTRGQQVTLSCSPISGHRSVSWYQQTPGQGLQFLFEYFSETQRNKGNFPGRFSGRQFSNSRSEMNVSTLELGDSALYLCASSLDSSGDTQYFGPGTRLTVL.

The sample holds a few counts of this clonotype. The chain combines TRBV20-1 with TRBJ2-4; the D is unclear. The V gene's germline CDR1 is DFQATT and CDR2 SNEGSKA (reference sequence). Between the trimmed V and J ends, which lost 3 bases and 6 bases, there was a span of 9 bases. The CDR3 consists of 12 residues. The CDR3 DNA follows: TGCAGTGCTAGCGTTCTCGGAAACATTCAGTACTTC. Its translation is CSASVLGNIQYF.

The chain recombines TRBV27 with TRBJ2-7; no definite D call. The CDR3 is 15 amino acids. Germline-derived CDR1 and CDR2 are MNHEY and SMNVEV (reference sequence). The V end was cut by 5 bases, the J end by 4 bases, with 18 bases between. The CDR3 DNA sequence: TGTGCCAGCAGTCCCTCCCTCCTACCAATTTACGAGCAGTACTTC. Translated, it gives CASSPSLLPIYEQYF.

The chain links TRBV12-3 or TRBV12-4 to TRBJ2-6; 7 bases match TRBD1. With 6 bases clipped from V and 4 bases from J, the junction kept 9 bases outside the gene matches. CDR3 length equals 16 residues. The CDR3 region is CASSPRQGPGANVLTF. The CDR3 DNA reads as TGTGCCAGCAGCCCCAGACAGGGCCCAGGGGCCAACGTCCTGACTTTC.

This clonotype has only a few counts. The chain joins TRBV12-3 or TRBV12-4 to TRBJ1-1, with D perhaps matching TRBD1 (5 bases). V was cut by 1 base and J by 6 bases, with 21 bases left in between. The CDR3 has 17 residues. The CDR3 protein is CASSLVISGQGGAEAFF. Here the CDR3 DNA reads TGTGCCAGCAGTTTAGTGATATCCGGTCAGGGTGGGGCTGAAGCTTTCTTT.

Only a few counts were recorded for this clonotype. The chain has TRBV2 and TRBJ1-5, with D tentatively TRBD1 (6 bases). This CDR3 is built from 15 residues. The germline V gene encodes CDR1 SNHLY and CDR2 FYNNEI. The germline V and J ends were trimmed by 7 bases and 3 bases, with 16 bases remaining between them. DNA of the CDR3: TGTGCCAGCAATCAGGGGTCCCCTTCCAATCAGCCCCAGCATTTT. This translates into CASNQGSPSNQPQHF.

The chain joins TRBV20-1 to TRBJ2-7; the match to TRBD1 covers 7 bases. Germline V lookup: CDR1 DFQATT, CDR2 SNEGSKA (reference sequence). CDR3 length: 12 amino acids. V lost 6 bases and J lost 5; bases outside the gene matches: 7. CDR3 in DNA: TGCAGTGCCGTCGACAGGGTGCACGAGCAGTACTTC. It encodes CSAVDRVHEQYF.

There are many counts of this clonotype. The gene calls are TRBV11-1 and TRBJ1-1; no definite D call. Per germline, CDR1 SGHAT and CDR2 FQDESV (reference sequence). The CDR3 has 15 amino acids. V lost 1 base to trimming and J lost 9 bases, with 18 bases between them. The CDR3 spells CASSLEFAGLNKAFF. DNA of the CDR3: TGTGCCAGCAGCTTAGAGTTTGCGGGATTGAATAAAGCTTTCTTT.

The rearrangement uses TRBV29-1 and TRBJ2-3; D unclear. Between the trimmed V and J ends, which lost 7 bases and 6 bases, there was a span of 17 bases. The CDR3 is 13 amino acids. Germline V gene sequence: CDR1 SQVTM, CDR2 ANQGSEA. CDR3 loop: CSAAAISLDTQYF. The CDR3 region has the DNA TGCAGCGCCGCAGCGATATCTCTGGATACGCAGTATTTT.

This clonotype turned up a few times. V is TRBV2 and J is TRBJ2-2; D possibly corresponds to TRBD1 (6 bases). Trimming cost V 3 bases and J 4 bases, with 9 bases left between them. This CDR3 comprises 14 residues. Germline V lookup: CDR1 SNHLY, CDR2 FYNNEI. CDR3 loop: CASSDGQITGELFF. The DNA of the CDR3 is TGTGCCAGCAGTGACGGACAGATCACCGGGGAGCTGTTTTTT.

This clonotype was counted at least ten times. V and J are TRBV20-1 and TRBJ2-7; D ambiguous. Trimming removed 2 bases from V and 3 bases from J, with 8 bases in between. This CDR3 has 12 residues. Per the germline V gene, CDR1 is DFQATT and CDR2 is SNEGSKA (reference sequence). The CDR3 region is CSARNEGYEQYF. The DNA for the CDR3 is TGCAGTGCTAGAAACGAAGGCTACGAGCAGTACTTC.

This clonotype has only a few counts. V and J are TRBV28 and TRBJ2-3; 16 nucleotides align to TRBD2. Trimming removed 5 bases from V and 4 bases from J; junction bases left unmatched: 6. Looked up from germline, CDR1 is MDHEN and CDR2 is SYDVKM. The CDR3 is 17 residues long. The CDR3 sequence is CASSGTSGRASADTQYF. As DNA, the CDR3 is TGTGCCAGCAGTGGGACTAGCGGGAGGGCCTCGGCAGATACGCAGTATTTT. The full variable domain, in which reference TRBV28 and TRBJ2-3 provide the parts outside the CDR3, is DVKVTQSSRYLVKRTGEKVFLECVQDMDHENMFWYRQDPGLGLRLIYFSYDVKMKEKGDIPEGYSVSREKKERFSLILESASTNQTSMYLCASSGTSGRASADTQYFGPGTRLTVL.

This clonotype was detected a few times. V usage is TRBV6-1 and J usage is TRBJ1-4; 8 bases fit TRBD1. There are 15 residues in the CDR3. Trimming removed 5 bases from V and 6 bases from J; junction bases left unmatched: 8. Germline V gene lookup returns CDR1 MNHNS and CDR2 SASEGT. In nucleotides, the CDR3 is TGTGCCAGCAGTTCCCGACAGGGGAACGATGAAAAACTGTTTTTT. Protein sequence: CASSSRQGNDEKLFF.